Shown below are 3 T cell receptor beta chains from a single sample sequenced in a study of radiotherapy plus CTLA-4 blockade in lung cancer. Some clones are missing from TCRdb's copy, which holds only in-frame ones; the method was immunoSEQ multiplex PCR. The repertoire has 53,000 or so clones, more than 70% of them found once; the top ten carry 11%. This specimen was peripheral blood, taken from a patient treated with radiotherapy plus ipilimumab. The source is a human donor with non-small cell lung cancer who had stable disease on radiotherapy plus ipilimumab.

The chain recombines TRBV5-1 with TRBJ1-1, with a possible D match to TRBD1 (5 bases). Trimming took off 4 bases at V and 5 bases at J, with 12 bases between the two ends. This CDR3 comprises 13 residues. Germline assignment: CDR1 SGHRS and CDR2 YFSETQ. CDR3 in amino acids: CASSADSWTEAFF. For the CDR3, the DNA is TGCGCCAGCAGCGCCGACAGTTGGACTGAAGCTTTCTTT. Full variable domain (missing parts from reference TRBV5-1 and TRBJ1-1): KAGVTQTPRYLIKTRGQQVTLSCSPISGHRSVSWYQQTPGQGLQFLFEYFSETQRNKGNFPGRFSGRQFSNSRSEMNVSTLELGDSALYLCASSADSWTEAFFGQGTRLTVV.

The V call is TRBV11-2, the J call TRBJ2-3, with D unresolved. The CDR3 covers 12 residues. From germline, CDR1 is SGHAT and CDR2 FQNNGV. The V and J ends lost 5 bases and 4 bases respectively, with 7 bases between them. The CDR3 loop is CASSQVADTQYF. The CDR3 bases are TGTGCCAGCAGCCAAGTCGCAGATACGCAGTATTTT. Complete variable domain (other parts from reference TRBV11-2 and TRBJ2-3): EAGVAQSPRYKIIEKRQSVAFWCNPISGHATLYWYQQILGQGPKLLIQFQNNGVVDDSQLPKDRFSAERLKGVDSTLKIQPAKLEDSAVYLCASSQVADTQYFGPGTRLTVL.

The V gene is TRBV11-2, the J gene TRBJ1-4, with a tentative D call TRBD1 (5 bases). CDR1 is SGHAT and CDR2 is FQNNGV in the germline V gene. The CDR3 contains 13 residues. Trimming removed 4 bases at V and 8 bases at J, with 11 bases between. CDR3 DNA sequence: TGTGCCAGCAGCTATTCACAGGTGGAAAAACTGTTTTTT. It is translated as CASSYSQVEKLFF. Drawing the rest from reference TRBV11-2 and TRBJ1-4, the complete variable domain is EAGVAQSPRYKIIEKRQSVAFWCNPISGHATLYWYQQILGQGPKLLIQFQNNGVVDDSQLPKDRFSAERLKGVDSTLKIQPAKLEDSAVYLCASSYSQVEKLFFGSGTQLSVL.